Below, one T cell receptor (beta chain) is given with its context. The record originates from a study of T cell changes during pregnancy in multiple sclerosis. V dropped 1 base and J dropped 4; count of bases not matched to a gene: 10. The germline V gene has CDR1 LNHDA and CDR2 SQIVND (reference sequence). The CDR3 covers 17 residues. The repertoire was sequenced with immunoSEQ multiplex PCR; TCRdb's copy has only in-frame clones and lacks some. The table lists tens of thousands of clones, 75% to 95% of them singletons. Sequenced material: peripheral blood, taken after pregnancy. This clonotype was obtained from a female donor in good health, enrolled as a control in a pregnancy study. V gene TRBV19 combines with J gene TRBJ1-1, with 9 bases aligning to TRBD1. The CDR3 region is CASSIALDRGETTEAFF. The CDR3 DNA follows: TGTGCCAGTAGTATAGCCCTGGACAGGGGAGAGACCACTGAAGCTTTCTTT.